The 27 T cell receptor beta chains listed next were all sequenced from one sample in a study of regulatory T cells in long-lasting Graves disease. Time point meaning: newly diagnosed GD, antithyroid drugs for less than 3 months. The TCR library was made from RNA extracted from PBMCs. Arm-PCR of CDR3 regions and iRepertoire HTBI primers were the basis on which TCR beta libraries were built. Each CDR3 protein gets one entry after TCRdb re-called the multiplex PCR reads with MiXCR. The sample includes under 300,000 distinct CDR3 sequences, around 20% of them seen just once. The source was peripheral blood mononuclear cells (PBMCs), collected at new diagnosis, from a patient treated with antithyroid drugs. The receptors here all came from a female donor with Graves disease.

There are many counts of this clonotype. This sequence joins TRBV5-1 and TRBJ2-1; D not resolved. The CDR3 has 11 residues. The ends were cut back, 1 base at V and 7 bases at J, with 3 bases in the middle. The germline V gene has CDR1 SGHRS and CDR2 YFSETQ. CDR3 DNA sequence: TGCGCCAGCAGCTTGTGGAATGAGCAGTTCTTC. Translation gives CASSLWNEQFF.

This clonotype was picked up many times. V is TRBV5-5 and J is TRBJ2-1; 8 bases fit TRBD1. Trimming removed 3 bases from V and 4 bases from J; junction bases left unmatched: 9. The CDR3 has 16 amino acids. Germline lookup yields CDR1 SGHKS and CDR2 YYEKEE (reference sequence). For the CDR3, the DNA is TGTGCCAGCAGCTCTAGAAGGACAGGGATGTACAATGAGCAGTTCTTC. It encodes CASSSRRTGMYNEQFF.

The chain is built from TRBV20-1 and TRBJ1-1; 8 bases line up with TRBD1. From germline, CDR1 is DFQATT and CDR2 SNEGSKA (reference sequence). The V segment lost 3 bases and the J segment 5 bases; nucleotides outside the gene matches: 11. The CDR3 is made up of 15 amino acids. The CDR3 here is CSASDPTGGRTEAFF. The CDR3 nucleotides are TGCAGTGCTAGTGATCCTACAGGGGGAAGGACTGAAGCTTTCTTT.

The sample holds many counts of this clonotype. The rearrangement links TRBV4-1 to TRBJ1-5, with D unresolved. Germline CDR1 MGHRA, CDR2 YSYEKL. V was pared by 1 base and J by 1 base, with 5 bases between. The CDR3 runs 14 residues. The CDR3 nucleotides read TGCGCCAGCAGCCAAGCGGACAGCAATCAGCCCCAGCATTTT. Protein product: CASSQADSNQPQHF.

In this sample, this clonotype turned up many times. The chain employs TRBV10-3 and TRBJ2-1, with D perhaps TRBD1 (6 bases). The germline V gene encodes CDR1 ENHRY and CDR2 SYGVKD. V dropped 7 bases and J dropped 4 bases, with 14 bases sitting between them. The CDR3 has 14 amino acids. In DNA, the CDR3 is TGTGCCATCAATGGGGGCCCCAATTACAATGAGCAGTTCTTC. Protein sequence: CAINGGPNYNEQFF.

Turning to this clonotype: This may come from a read error, since a much larger clone is one base off. The chain couples TRBV4-3 to TRBJ1-4; the D gene is possibly TRBD1 (5 bases). CDR3 length: 15 residues. The V end lost 0 bases, the J end lost 7 bases, and 12 bases lay between the germline ends. Germline V gene lookup returns CDR1 LGHNA and CDR2 YSLEER. CDR3 protein: CASSQDLGAGEKLFF. The CDR3 DNA reads TGCGCCAGCAGCCAAGATCTCGGGGCTGGTGAAAAACTGTTTTTT.

This clonotype was seen many times. The chain combines TRBV7-9 with TRBJ1-3; D not resolved. The CDR3 runs 17 residues. Germline CDR1 is SEHNR and CDR2 is FQNEAQ (reference sequence). The germline V and J ends were trimmed by 4 bases and 0 bases, with 16 bases remaining between them. Written as DNA, the CDR3 is TGTGCCAGCAGCTCACCGTGGCCGGGAAGCTCTGGAAACACCATATATTTT. Its protein is CASSSPWPGSSGNTIYF.

In this sample, this clonotype turned up a few times. This chain uses TRBV19 with TRBJ1-4; D is undetermined. Per germline, CDR1 LNHDA and CDR2 SQIVND (reference sequence). This CDR3 spans 15 amino acids. Trimming removed 6 bases at V and 0 bases at J, with 11 bases between. The CDR3 loop reads CASSLKGATNEKLFF. Here the CDR3 DNA reads TGTGCCAGTAGCCTTAAGGGTGCAACTAATGAAAAACTGTTTTTT.

Concerning this clonotype itself: No conserved phenylalanine or tryptophan ends this CDR3, so it is likely a read error. The CDR3 reads CASSQERRNEQFS. The CDR3 DNA reads as TGTGCCAGCAGCCAAGAGCGGCGCAATGAGCAGTTCTCC. The chain carries TRBV4-2 and TRBJ2-1; D is unresolved. CDR1 and CDR2 (germline): LGHNA, YNFKEQ. This CDR3 is 13 amino acids long. The V end lost 0 bases, the J end lost 6 bases, and 6 bases lay between the germline ends.

Many counts were recorded for this clonotype. The chain links TRBV6-1 to TRBJ2-1; 9 bases line up with TRBD2. The CDR3 sequence is 16 residues long. In germline, CDR1 is MNHNS, CDR2 SASEGT. Trimming removed 0 bases from V and 10 bases from J; junction bases left unmatched: 10. The CDR3 loop reads CASSEAAGLALKEQFF. Written as DNA, the CDR3 is TGTGCCAGCAGTGAAGCCGCCGGACTAGCGTTGAAGGAGCAGTTCTTC.

This clonotype has just a few counts. V is TRBV10-1 and J is TRBJ2-7, with 8 bases matching TRBD2. The CDR3 runs 15 residues. Germline CDR1 WNHNN, CDR2 SYGVQD (reference sequence). With V trimmed by 2 bases and J by 6 bases, 9 bases remained unmatched. CDR3 amino acids: CASSEDPGLVSEQYF. CDR3 nucleotide sequence: TGCGCCAGCAGTGAGGATCCGGGACTAGTAAGCGAGCAGTACTTC.

This clonotype was observed a handful of times. A clone one base away is much larger, so this may be a read error. The chain joins TRBV28 to TRBJ1-3; D might be TRBD1 (6 bases). Germline CDR1 is MDHEN and CDR2 is SYDVKM. V was shortened by 8 bases and J by 3 bases, with 14 bases between the two germline ends. This CDR3 region has 14 residues. The chain's CDR3 is CASPSRGLGNTIYF. The CDR3 bases are TGTGCCAGCCCCAGTCGGGGGCTTGGAAACACCATATATTTT.

This clonotype has at least ten counts. The chain links TRBV7-3 to TRBJ2-3; D might be TRBD2 (5 bases). The CDR3 consists of 15 residues. CDR1 and CDR2 (germline): SGHTA, FQGTGA. Trimming pared 2 bases from V and 0 bases from J, leaving 9 bases between. The CDR3 DNA is TGTGCCAGCAGCTTATTAGGCGGGAGCACAGATACGCAGTATTTT. This encodes CASSLLGGSTDTQYF.

This sequence joins TRBV2 and TRBJ2-7; 10 bases are shared with TRBD1. The V and J ends lost 5 bases and 4 bases, in that order; junction bases with no gene match: 11. In germline, CDR1 is SNHLY, CDR2 FYNNEI. The CDR3 sequence is 16 residues long. As DNA, the CDR3 is TGTGCCAGCAGTTTATCTCTCGGACAGGGGGATTACGAGCAGTACTTC. Translation gives CASSLSLGQGDYEQYF.

This clonotype has a count of ten or more. The chain is built from TRBV20-1 and TRBJ1-2; possibly TRBD1 for D (6 bases). Germline V gene sequence: CDR1 DFQATT, CDR2 SNEGSKA (reference sequence). Trimming took off 6 bases at V and 6 bases at J, with 20 bases between the two ends. The CDR3 covers 14 residues. CDR3 sequence: CSAGGAGEEDGYTF. In DNA form, the CDR3 reads TGCAGTGCAGGGGGGGCAGGGGAAGAGGATGGCTACACCTTC.

This clonotype was observed many times. This chain connects TRBV3-1 to TRBJ2-1; 9 bases agree with TRBD2. Germline V CDR1 and CDR2: LGHDT, YNNKEL (reference sequence). The CDR3 contains 17 residues. V dropped 0 bases and J dropped 2; count of bases not matched to a gene: 5. The CDR3 here is CASSQELAGATYNEQFF. The CDR3 region has the DNA TGTGCCAGCAGCCAAGAGTTAGCGGGGGCCACCTACAATGAGCAGTTCTTC.

This clonotype came up many times. The genes are TRBV11-2 and TRBJ2-2; D tentatively reads TRBD1 or TRBD2 (5 bases each). Germline CDR1 is SGHAT and CDR2 is FQNNGV. Trimming cost V 5 bases and J 5 bases, with 12 bases left between them. There are 14 residues in the CDR3. CDR3 nucleotide sequence: TGTGCCAGCAGCCCGGGGCGTAGAACCGGGGAGCTGTTTTTT. Translated, it gives CASSPGRRTGELFF.

This clonotype was recorded many times. The J gene is TRBJ2-5, the V gene TRBV5-1; no clear D. V lost 5 bases, J lost 7 bases, and 21 bases lay in between. The CDR3 extends over 15 amino acids. Germline assignment: CDR1 SGHRS and CDR2 YFSETQ. The CDR3 reads CASSSLEPGAGTQYF. The CDR3 coding sequence is TGCGCCAGCAGTTCTCTTGAGCCCGGAGCCGGGACCCAGTACTTC.

At least ten counts were recorded for this clonotype. The gene calls are TRBV12-3 or TRBV12-4 and TRBJ2-3, with unresolved D. The length of the CDR3 is 18 residues. Deletions cut 5 bases from V and 0 bases from J, with 21 bases between. The CDR3 loop reads CASSATSQLADSTDTQYF. CDR3 DNA sequence: TGTGCCAGCAGTGCCACCTCCCAGTTGGCGGATAGCACAGATACGCAGTATTTT.

In its sample, this clonotype was seen many times. The chain is built from TRBV24-1 and TRBJ2-3; D remains ambiguous. Germline V gene lookup returns CDR1 KGHDR and CDR2 SFDVKD. Between the trimmed V and J ends, which lost 2 bases and 0 bases, there was a span of 11 bases. This CDR3 region has 16 residues. This chain's CDR3 is CATSDSRKQSTDTQYF. For the CDR3, the DNA is TGTGCCACCAGTGATTCGAGAAAACAGAGCACAGATACGCAGTATTTT.

Worth noting for this clonotype: Mismatch with germline at one junction end may stem from a read error. The DNA for the CDR3 is TGTGCCTGGAATGGTGGGTCCCAAGAGACCCAGTGCTTC. This translates into CAWNGGSQETQCF. The gene calls are TRBV30 and TRBJ2-5; D call uncertain. The V gene's germline CDR1 is GTSNPN and CDR2 SVGIG (reference sequence). This CDR3 comprises 13 residues.

This clonotype was recorded a few times. The rearrangement uses TRBV5-4 and TRBJ2-5, with 7 bases that match TRBD1. The V and J ends lost 4 bases and 3 bases, in that order; junction bases with no gene match: 3. The CDR3 consists of 13 residues. Germline lookup yields CDR1 SGHNT and CDR2 YYREEE (reference sequence). CDR3 protein: CASSTGTEETQYF. The CDR3 coding sequence is TGTGCCAGCAGCACCGGGACAGAAGAGACCCAGTACTTC.

J is TRBJ1-1 and V is TRBV7-9; TRBD1 might be the D (6 bases). Germline V gives CDR1 SEHNR, CDR2 FQNEAQ (reference sequence). CDR3 length: 12 amino acids. With 1 base removed from V and 7 bases from J, the gap between germline ends came to 7 bases. The CDR3 DNA sequence: TGTGCCAGCAGCTTAGAACAGGGTGAAGCTTTCTTT. This gives the protein CASSLEQGEAFF.

This clonotype was detected only a few times. The rearrangement uses TRBV6-1 and TRBJ1-6; D is ambiguous. In germline, CDR1 is MNHNS, CDR2 SASEGT. V was shortened by 5 bases and J by 6 bases, with 26 bases between the two germline ends. CDR3 length: 19 residues. CDR3 in DNA: TGTGCCAGCAGTCCCGAGAACATCAAGTACAGAAAAACTAATTCACCCCTCCACTTT. Its translation is CASSPENIKYRKTNSPLHF.

This clonotype was observed at least ten times. The chain has TRBV20-1 and TRBJ2-4; tentative D call: TRBD1 (6 bases). V lost 6 bases and J 6 bases, leaving 18 bases between the germline ends. The germline V gene has CDR1 DFQATT and CDR2 SNEGSKA (reference sequence). The CDR3 is 14 amino acids. CDR3 loop: CSAPPGHSSNIQYF. CDR3 DNA: TGCAGTGCGCCACCGGGACATTCATCAAACATTCAGTACTTC.

Points on this clonotype: This may arise from a read error, as a much more abundant clone is one base away. V usage is TRBV27 and J usage is TRBJ2-1, with D perhaps TRBD1 or TRBD2 (5 bases each). Germline V gene sequence: CDR1 MNHEY, CDR2 SMNVEV (reference sequence). The CDR3 runs to 13 residues. V was pared by 5 bases and J by 9 bases, with 14 bases between. CDR3 bases: TGTGCCAGCAGTGATGGCAGGGCGGGTGAGCAGTTCTTC. It yields the protein CASSDGRAGEQFF.

This clonotype was seen a handful of times. The chain couples TRBV19 to TRBJ1-2; 8 positions agree with TRBD1. This CDR3 is built from 14 residues. V was clipped by 7 bases and J by 4 bases; unmatched bases: 8. Germline CDR1 is LNHDA and CDR2 is SQIVND (reference sequence). Written as DNA, the CDR3 is TGTGCCAGTACTTCACCGACAGGGGCCTATGGCTACACCTTC. It codes for CASTSPTGAYGYTF.